This T cell receptor beta chain was obtained from a study of cytomegalovirus exposure and HLA in healthy donors. The CDR3 is 16 amino acids. CDR1 LGHNA and CDR2 YNFKEQ come from the germline V gene. V shed 4 bases and J 6 bases; nucleotides not matched to a gene: 12. The PCR employed 60 Vbeta primers together with 13 Jbeta primers. Clones were sequenced by immunoSEQ multiplex PCR, and TCRdb holds only the in-frame ones, with some missing. The table includes 35,000 to 45,000 clones, roughly 90% detected once. This sequence was found in a young woman in good health and CMV-seronegative. Sample: PBMCs. The genes are TRBV4-2 and TRBJ1-2; TRBD1 matches at 9 bases. CDR3: CASSPSVAGQGNGYTF. Here the CDR3 DNA reads TGTGCCAGCAGCCCAAGCGTAGCAGGACAGGGGAATGGCTACACCTTC.